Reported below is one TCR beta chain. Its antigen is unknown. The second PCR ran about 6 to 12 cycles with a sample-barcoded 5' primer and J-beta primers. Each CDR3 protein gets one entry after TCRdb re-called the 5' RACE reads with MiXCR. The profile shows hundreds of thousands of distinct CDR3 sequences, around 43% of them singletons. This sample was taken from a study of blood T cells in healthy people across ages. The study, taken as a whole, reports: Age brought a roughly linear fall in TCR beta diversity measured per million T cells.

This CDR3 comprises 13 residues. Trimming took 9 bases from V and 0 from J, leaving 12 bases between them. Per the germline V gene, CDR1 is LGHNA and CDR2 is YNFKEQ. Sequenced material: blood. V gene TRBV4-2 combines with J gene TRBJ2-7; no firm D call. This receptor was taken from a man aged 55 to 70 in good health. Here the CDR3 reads CASIGGDSYEQYF. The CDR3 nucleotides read TGTGCCAGTATAGGCGGAGACTCCTACGAGCAGTACTTC.